The text below deals with one TCR beta chain. What it binds is not known. This record comes from a study of shared clonotypes between healthy human individuals. Study-level results: The study found lower generation probabilities in non-shared clonotypes than in those shared by all four donors. Expectations were that clonotype sharing among donors would be affected by sequencing depth.

This CDR3 has 17 amino acids. After removal of 4 bases from V and 3 bases from J, the junction contained 7 bases not matched to a gene. Germline V gene lookup returns CDR1 SGHNT and CDR2 YYREEE (reference sequence). The data were produced by immunoSEQ multiplex PCR, yet TCRdb's version contains in-frame clones alone and is incomplete. The sample includes over a million clones, roughly 97% of them seen just once. The donors were all Caucasian adults (living in Nashville, Tennessee). Splitting of CD4+ cells produced CD45RA+ naive and CD45RA-negative memory subsets. This sequence was found in a man under 40 in good health. This rearrangement joins TRBV5-4 to TRBJ2-1; 13 positions agree with TRBD2. The sequenced sample consisted of naive CD4+ T cells sorted from blood. Subset indicated: CD45RA+ positively selected. CDR3 sequence reads: CASSTRTSGSFYNEQFF. The CDR3 region has the DNA TGTGCCAGCAGCACCCGGACTAGCGGGAGTTTCTACAATGAGCAGTTCTTC.